Shown below are 21 T cell receptor beta chains from a single sample sequenced in a study of OX40 agonist ivuxolimab in advanced cancers. Here immunoSEQ multiplex PCR was the method, and the copy in TCRdb shows in-frame clones only, minus some. The sample records 9,500 to 15,000 clones, under 85% being singletons. The specimen comprised CD4+ or CD8+ T cells sorted from blood, sampled in a trial of the OX40 agonist ivuxolimab. These receptors were obtained from an adult with an advanced solid tumor such as melanoma, head and neck, liver or kidney cancer.

A single count supports this clone. The CDR3 reads CASSLIGTVSYEQYF. The DNA of the CDR3 is TGTGCCAGCAGCTTAATAGGGACAGTGTCCTACGAGCAGTACTTC. The rearrangement uses TRBV11-2 and TRBJ2-7, with 7 positions matching TRBD1. Germline assignment: CDR1 SGHAT and CDR2 FQNNGV. The trim removed 2 bases at V and 1 base at J, leaving 5 bases unmatched. The length of the CDR3 is 15 residues.

This chain links TRBV7-9 with TRBJ1-1; no clear D gene. Germline CDR1 is SEHNR and CDR2 is FQNEAQ (reference sequence). Trimming pared 8 bases from V and 1 base from J, leaving 17 bases between. The CDR3 covers 15 residues. CDR3 in DNA: TGTGCCAGCGCCCCCACAGTATCAGCGAACACTGAAGCTTTCTTT. Protein sequence: CASAPTVSANTEAFF.

The chain is built from TRBV4-2 and TRBJ1-3, with D unresolved. The V end was cut by 0 bases, the J end by 0 bases, with 15 bases between. The CDR3 length is 18 residues. Germline lookup yields CDR1 LGHNA and CDR2 YNFKEQ. CDR3 DNA sequence: TGTGCCAGCAGCCAAGATCGGGCGGAGGCAAGCTCTGGAAACACCATATATTTT. Translation gives CASSQDRAEASSGNTIYF.

Concerning this clone itself: In the same sample, other DNA sequences code for this CDR3. The chain links TRBV9 to TRBJ2-1, with a weak D call TRBD2 (7 bases). Trimming shortened V by 0 bases and J by 4 bases, and 11 bases separated the two germline ends. Germline V lookup: CDR1 SGDLS, CDR2 YYNGEE. This CDR3 spans 15 amino acids. The CDR3 coding sequence is TGTGCCAGCAGCGTAGTTGCGGGGGCTTACAATGAGCAGTTCTTC. This sequence encodes CASSVVAGAYNEQFF.

The rearrangement links TRBV4-3 to TRBJ1-1; no definite D call. Germline V gene sequence: CDR1 LGHNA, CDR2 YSLEER. CDR3 length: 15 residues. Trimming stripped 0 bases from V and 0 bases from J, with 8 bases between. The CDR3 nucleotides are TGCGCCAGCAGCCAAGACAGAGCGATGAACACTGAAGCTTTCTTT. Translation: CASSQDRAMNTEAFF.

The V call is TRBV11-2, the J call TRBJ2-7; no reliable D call. The CDR3 totals 13 residues. The V gene's germline CDR1 is SGHAT and CDR2 FQNNGV. The V and J ends lost 5 bases and 4 bases respectively, with 12 bases between them. The CDR3 nucleotides are TGTGCCAGCAGCCCGCCCGACCAGTACGAGCAGTACTTC. Translation: CASSPPDQYEQYF.

The V gene is TRBV28, the J gene TRBJ2-7; TRBD2 matches at 7 bases. This CDR3 is built from 14 residues. Germline lookup yields CDR1 MDHEN and CDR2 SYDVKM. V gave up 6 bases and J gave up 3 bases; unmatched junction bases: 8. The CDR3 loop reads CASSLAGRNYEQYF. The CDR3 DNA follows: TGTGCCAGCAGCTTAGCGGGTCGAAACTACGAGCAGTACTTC. The whole variable domain, remainder taken from reference TRBV28 and TRBJ2-7, is DVKVTQSSRYLVKRTGEKVFLECVQDMDHENMFWYRQDPGLGLRLIYFSYDVKMKEKGDIPEGYSVSREKKERFSLILESASTNQTSMYLCASSLAGRNYEQYFGPGTRLTVT.

The rearrangement joins TRBV5-1 to TRBJ1-4, with a tentative D call TRBD1 (5 bases). CDR3 length: 15 amino acids. Germline CDR1 is SGHRS and CDR2 is YFSETQ. V shed 2 bases and J shed 7 bases, with 15 bases lying between them. DNA for the CDR3: TGCGCCAGCAGCTTTCAATTCAGGGAAGCTGAAAAACTGTTTTTT. This sequence encodes CASSFQFREAEKLFF.

J is TRBJ2-7 and V is TRBV6-6; 7 bases fit TRBD2. Trimming took 4 bases from V and 2 from J; bases not matched to a gene: 2. This CDR3 has 13 residues. Germline V lookup: CDR1 MNHNY, CDR2 SVGAGI (reference sequence). DNA for the CDR3: TGTGCCAGCAGTTCTAGCGGCCCCTACGAGCAGTACTTC. The encoded protein is CASSSSGPYEQYF.

The chain recombines TRBV14 with TRBJ2-1; a possible D gene is TRBD2 (5 bases). The CDR3 is made up of 16 amino acids. Trimming removed 1 base at V and 4 bases at J, with 14 bases between. From germline, CDR1 is SGHDN and CDR2 FVKESK. DNA of the CDR3: TGTGCCAGCAGCCAAGTGTGGGCTAGCCTGTACAATGAGCAGTTCTTC. This encodes CASSQVWASLYNEQFF.

The rearrangement joins TRBV28 to TRBJ2-5, with 7 bases that match TRBD1. Germline V lookup: CDR1 MDHEN, CDR2 SYDVKM. This CDR3 is 14 amino acids long. V was pared by 1 base and J by 4 bases, with 3 bases of the junction left unmatched. This CDR3 reads CASSLLTGRETQYF. Here the CDR3 DNA reads TGTGCCAGCAGTTTATTGACAGGGAGAGAGACCCAGTACTTC. The full variable domain, its missing parts supplied by reference TRBV28 and TRBJ2-5, is DVKVTQSSRYLVKRTGEKVFLECVQDMDHENMFWYRQDPGLGLRLIYFSYDVKMKEKGDIPEGYSVSREKKERFSLILESASTNQTSMYLCASSLLTGRETQYFGPGTRLLVL.

The V and J genes are TRBV27 and TRBJ1-6; D is unresolved. The CDR3 has 16 amino acids. Germline values: CDR1 MNHEY, CDR2 SMNVEV (reference sequence). Trimming cost V 5 bases and J 0 bases, with 11 bases left between them. CDR3 region: CASSPVSSSYNSPLHF. The CDR3 DNA follows: TGTGCCAGCAGTCCCGTCTCGAGCTCCTATAATTCACCCCTCCACTTT.

The chain links TRBV6-5 to TRBJ2-7; 8 bases line up with TRBD2. The CDR3 length is 14 residues. Germline loops: CDR1 MNHEY, CDR2 SVGAGI. Trimming removed 7 bases from V and 5 bases from J; junction bases left unmatched: 10. The CDR3 protein is CASTPSGSADEQYF. CDR3 sequence (DNA): TGTGCCAGCACCCCAAGCGGGAGCGCCGACGAGCAGTACTTC.

This clone was observed a handful of times. The V call is TRBV28, the J call TRBJ1-2; D unresolved. Germline assignment: CDR1 MDHEN and CDR2 SYDVKM. There are 13 residues in the CDR3. V gave up 2 bases and J gave up 8 bases, with 12 bases separating them. CDR3 amino acids: CASSLRSDGGYTF. The CDR3 DNA is TGTGCCAGCAGTTTAAGGTCCGACGGGGGCTACACCTTC.

The V gene is TRBV7-2, the J gene TRBJ2-5; D is ambiguous. The J call is uncertain, as TRBJ2-7 better fits the DNA end. This CDR3 has 12 amino acids. Germline V gene data show CDR1 as SGHTA and CDR2 as FQGNSA. The CDR3 reads CASSQSAYEQYF. CDR3 nucleotides: TGTGCCAGCAGCCAATCGGCCTACGAGCAGTACTTC.

This clone was seen just once. The V and J genes are TRBV4-3 and TRBJ1-1; D not certain. Between the trimmed V and J ends, which lost 3 bases and 1 base, there was a span of 0 bases. CDR1 and CDR2 (germline): LGHNA, YSLEER. The CDR3 spans 11 residues. CDR3 in amino acids: CASSQNTEAFF. The CDR3 coding sequence is TGCGCCAGCAGCCAGAACACTGAAGCTTTCTTT.

CDR3 amino acids: CASSDGLYGYTF. DNA for the CDR3: TGTGCCAGCAGTGATGGGCTCTATGGCTACACCTTC. The chain recombines TRBV6-4 with TRBJ1-2, with D uncertain. V lost 3 bases and J 4 bases, leaving 6 bases between the germline ends. Per germline, CDR1 MRHNA and CDR2 SNTAGT. CDR3 length equals 12 residues.

The chain combines TRBV6-6 with TRBJ2-7; TRBD1 matches at 7 bases. The V segment lost 2 bases and the J segment 0 bases; nucleotides outside the gene matches: 1. The CDR3 spans 14 residues. Germline-derived CDR1 and CDR2 are MNHNY and SVGAGI (reference sequence). The CDR3 bases are TGTGCCAGCAGTTACGACAGGGCCTCCTACGAGCAGTACTTC. It encodes CASSYDRASYEQYF.

The chain uses TRBV19 and TRBJ2-1; no reliable D call. With 5 bases removed from V and 7 bases from J, the gap between germline ends came to 18 bases. CDR1 LNHDA and CDR2 SQIVND come from the germline V gene (reference sequence). The CDR3 contains 15 residues. For the CDR3, the DNA is TGTGCCAGTAGTGTCGCCTGGCCGGAAGGGAATGAGCAGTTCTTC. It encodes CASSVAWPEGNEQFF.

V and J are TRBV7-9 and TRBJ1-1; D uncertain. This CDR3 is 12 amino acids long. CDR1 and CDR2 (germline): SEHNR, FQNEAQ (reference sequence). Trimming removed 0 bases at V and 5 bases at J, with 4 bases between. The CDR3 loop is CASSLAGTEAFF. For the CDR3, the DNA is TGTGCCAGCAGCTTAGCAGGGACTGAAGCTTTCTTT.

The count of this clone is one. The chain carries TRBV28 and TRBJ2-5, with 7 bases lining up with TRBD2. The junction had 8 bases not matched to a gene; V was cut back by 5 bases and J by 2 bases. CDR3 length: 15 amino acids. CDR1 is MDHEN, CDR2 SYDVKM, per germline. DNA for the CDR3: TGTGCCAGCAGTCCAGAGCGGGATTGGCAAGAGACCCAGTACTTC. Residues: CASSPERDWQETQYF.